The entry below gives a single T cell receptor (beta chain) sequence along with its context. Its antigen is not known. Patients chosen for sequencing had CD8+CD57+ cells that had expanded, as shown by flow cytometry. Patients were untreated when blood was sampled. TCR beta VDJ combinations and CDR3 sequences were profiled from genomic DNA. TCRdb called the reads again in MiXCR, with one record for every CDR3 protein. The table has roughly 160,000 distinct CDR3 sequences, 70% to 80% seen once. This entry belongs to a study of CD8+CD57+ T cells in acquired aplastic anemia. The overall study: Sorted CD4+ and CD8+ cells gave a mean 3.2 ug DNA, range 0.2 to 27.4 ug.

Study results and limitations: A significant difference in CD8+ Simpson's diversity between patients and controls was not found.

Trimming removed 4 bases from V and 4 bases from J; junction bases left unmatched: 7. Per germline, CDR1 SGHDT and CDR2 YYEEEE. This CDR3 region has 16 residues. This TCR derives from a human donor with aplastic anemia. The sample comprised sorted CD4+, CD8+, or CD8+CD57+ T cells (not recorded which) from PBMCs. The chain employs TRBV5-6 and TRBJ1-6, with 8 bases that match TRBD1. CDR3 protein: CASSKLDRDYNSPLHF. CDR3 bases: TGTGCCAGCAGCAAATTGGACAGGGATTATAATTCACCCCTCCACTTT. The full variable domain, its missing parts supplied by reference TRBV5-6 and TRBJ1-6, is DAGVTQSPTHLIKTRGQQVTLRCSPKSGHDTVSWYQQALGQGPQFIFQYYEEEERQRGNFPDRFSGHQFPNYSSELNVNALLLGDSALYLCASSKLDRDYNSPLHFGNGTRLTVT.